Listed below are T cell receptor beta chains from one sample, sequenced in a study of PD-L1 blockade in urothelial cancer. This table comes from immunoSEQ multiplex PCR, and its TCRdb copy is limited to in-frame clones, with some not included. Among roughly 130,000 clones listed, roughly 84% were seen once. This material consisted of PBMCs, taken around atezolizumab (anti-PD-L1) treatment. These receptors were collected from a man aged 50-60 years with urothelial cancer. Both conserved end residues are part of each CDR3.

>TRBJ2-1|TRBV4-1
CASSQDSGLAGEGEQFF
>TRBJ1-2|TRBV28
CASGLPAANYGYTF
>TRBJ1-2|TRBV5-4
CASSQTGVDGYTF
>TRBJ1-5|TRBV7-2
CASSLYGQTYQPQHF
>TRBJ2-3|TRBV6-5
CASSYGGEGLVKQYF
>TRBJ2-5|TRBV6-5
CASSGQTSGRETQYF
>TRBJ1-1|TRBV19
CASSITENEAFF
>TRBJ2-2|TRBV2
CASIPQFGELFF
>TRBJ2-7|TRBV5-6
CASSFFRGTGAYEQYF
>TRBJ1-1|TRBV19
CASRQGGITEAFF
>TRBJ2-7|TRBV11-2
CASSLGDRGPYEQYF
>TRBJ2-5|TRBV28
CASTSVAGNQETQYF
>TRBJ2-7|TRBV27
CASSSGHAIYEQYF
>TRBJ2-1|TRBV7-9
CASSLGQGFPEQFF
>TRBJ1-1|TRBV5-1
CASSLGGILTEAFF
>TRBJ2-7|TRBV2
CASKGQGYEQYF
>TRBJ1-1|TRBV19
CASSIPGGSTEAFF
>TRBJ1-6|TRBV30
CAWSRGHNSPLHF
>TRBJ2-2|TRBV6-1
CASSPGQGRSGELFF
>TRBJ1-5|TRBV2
CASSLEGQSNQPQHF
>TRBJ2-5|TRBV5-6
CASSLGQQETQYF
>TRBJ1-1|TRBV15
CATAAGRPTEAFF
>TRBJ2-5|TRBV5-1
CASSPLETQYF
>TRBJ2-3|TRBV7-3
CASSEITDTQYF